This is a list of T cell receptor beta chains from one sample in a study of blood T cells in healthy people across ages. One entry per CDR3 protein, called by TCRdb with MiXCR from the 5' RACE reads. This table holds about 780,000 distinct CDR3 sequences, about a quarter found once. The sample was also reused in another study, on T cells of mothers and their children.

The sample comprised blood. The receptors shown here come from a boy aged 5-17 years in good health. Both conserved end residues are part of each CDR3.

15	TRBJ1-1	TRBV7-2	CASSLRVGMNTEAFF
14	TRBJ2-1	TRBV20-1	CSAKRPGLINEQFF
14	TRBJ2-2	TRBV20-1	CSAGDLGGAGELFF
14	TRBJ2-3	TRBV12-3/TRBV12-4	CASSWATNSDTQYF
17	TRBJ2-2	TRBV7-9	CASSRTSGGLNTGELFF
15	TRBJ2-7	TRBV7-9	CASSPVGADSYEQYF
12	TRBJ2-7	TRBV7-2	CASSRTRGVRYF
15	-	TRBV12-3/TRBV12-4	CASSLGRPSPGEQFF
11	TRBJ2-5	TRBV2	CASTQMETQYF
12	TRBJ2-5	TRBV29-1	CSVENRRETQYF
16	TRBJ2-2	TRBV3-1	CASSPVGGGNTGELFF
14	TRBJ1-1	TRBV20-1	CSARRQGLNTEAFF
14	TRBJ2-4	TRBV19	CASSKRTVKNIQYF
14	TRBJ1-2	TRBV12-3/TRBV12-4	CASSRTGGFYGYTF
16	TRBJ2-1	TRBV5-1	CASSLASSGDYNEQFF
12	TRBJ1-2	TRBV4-1	CASSHQRDGYTF
13	TRBJ1-4	TRBV11-2	CASSGAVDEKLFF
14	TRBJ1-1	TRBV6-5	CASSYLRTSGEAFF
17	-	TRBV11-2	CASSLAPGLAGTETQYF
15	TRBJ2-7	TRBV6-5	CASRAWTGGFYEQYF
16	TRBJ2-7	TRBV7-9	CASSLGRGGGPYEQYF
16	TRBJ2-3	TRBV11-3	CASSLSGLAVADTQYF
15	TRBJ2-7	TRBV20-1	CSARDFWGGSYEQYF
11	TRBJ2-5	TRBV5-1	CASTDVVTQYF
13	TRBJ2-5	TRBV6-5	CASSSAGLETQYF
14	TRBJ2-2	TRBV12-3/TRBV12-4	CASSLLPGTGELFF
12	TRBJ1-1	TRBV19	CASSIADIEAFF
13	TRBJ1-1	TRBV2	CASRDRGNTEAFF
15	TRBJ2-7	TRBV4-1	CASSQDRSSSYEQYF
13	TRBJ1-1	TRBV10-3	CAIVQGPNTEAFF
16	-	TRBV20-1	CSARGLAGGYYNEQFF
15	TRBJ1-3	TRBV30	CAWRQGRNPGNTIYF
14	TRBJ2-3	TRBV10-2	CASDEGDFTDTQYF
15	TRBJ1-2	TRBV20-1	CSARDLALSPYGYTF
18	TRBJ2-6	TRBV15	CATSRFSQSQSGANVLTF
14	TRBJ2-7	TRBV18	CASSPWAGESEQYF
12	TRBJ1-1	TRBV20-1	CSARVWDTEAFF
21	TRBJ2-3	TRBV5-1	CASSFSSGGEILRSSTDTQYF
16	TRBJ2-1	TRBV28	CASSRTSGGPYNEQSF
13	TRBJ1-2	TRBV7-2	CASSLGKGYGYTF
15	TRBJ1-4	TRBV4-1	CASSQSGTGLEKLFF
13	TRBJ2-3	TRBV10-3	CAISESSTDTQYF
13	TRBJ2-7	TRBV4-2	CASSHREAGEQYF
12	TRBJ2-3	TRBV5-1	CASIGVSDTQYF
10	TRBJ1-1	TRBV28	CAAGNTEAFF
14	TRBJ2-5	TRBV20-1	CSARLRLSQETQYF
13	TRBJ2-1	TRBV9	CASSVNMDNERFF
15	TRBJ2-1	TRBV2	CARTPTRSADNEQFF
16	TRBJ2-2	TRBV7-6	CASSLAQGTLTGELFF
17	TRBJ2-6	TRBV5-1	CASSLVRGGTGANVLTF
17	TRBJ2-5	TRBV9	CASSVGVRGALGETQYF
14	-	TRBV7-3	CASSLGTEGHEQYF
15	TRBJ2-1	TRBV7-7	CASSSGDRGGNEQFF